This T cell receptor beta chain was found in a study of cytomegalovirus exposure and HLA in healthy donors. Study-wide points: In a later analysis, TCR beta V- and J-gene trimming was associated with a missense DCLRE1C variant. The classifier, whose performance was assessed in both the original and validation cohorts, reportedly diagnosed cytomegalovirus status with high specificity and sensitivity. It was likely that a cluster of highly shared sequence variants was a sequencing artifact. The authors later found HLA-associated TCR beta chains more clonally expanded than equally common others.

The germline V gene has CDR1 SGDLS and CDR2 YYNGEE. V was cut by 4 bases and J by 5 bases, with 16 bases left in between. The CDR3 covers 16 residues. Worth noting for this clone: Antigen unknown.

The PCR ran on 60 Vbeta and 13 Jbeta primers. Some clones are missing from TCRdb's copy, which holds only in-frame ones; the method was immunoSEQ multiplex PCR. The sample comprises 110,000 to 150,000 clones, roughly 80% of which are singletons, and 3% to 3.5% rests with the top ten. Sample: PBMCs. V and J are TRBV9 and TRBJ2-6, with D possibly TRBD2 on 6 matching bases. The sequence was obtained from a female donor in good health and CMV-seronegative. The CDR3 sequence: CASSTLASARANVLTF. The CDR3, as DNA: TGTGCCAGCAGCACCCTTGCTAGCGCTAGGGCCAACGTCCTGACTTTC.